The 28 T cell receptor beta chains below all came from one sample that was sequenced in a study of response to subunit inactivated influenza vaccine. A single record per CDR3 protein comes from TCRdb applying MiXCR to the RT-PCR reads. This table holds about 570,000 distinct CDR3 sequences, roughly 12% found once. Here the sequenced sample was PBMCs from blood, taken on the day of vaccination. The source of these receptors is a man aged 50 or older who received an inactivated influenza vaccine.

The chain joins TRBV18 to TRBJ2-5; D perhaps matches TRBD1 (6 bases). The CDR3 is made up of 16 amino acids. Germline V lookup: CDR1 KGHSH, CDR2 LQKENI. V lost 3 bases and J lost 1, with 15 bases in between. Here the CDR3 DNA reads TGTGCCAGCTCACCGTACAGGGTTCGGGGCCAAGAGACCCAGTACTTC. Protein: CASSPYRVRGQETQYF.

This clonotype was seen a few times. The chain recombines TRBV19 with TRBJ2-2; D might be TRBD1 (6 bases). CDR1 is LNHDA, CDR2 SQIVND, per germline (reference sequence). With 7 bases removed from V and 2 bases from J, the gap between germline ends came to 14 bases. The CDR3 contains 15 residues. The CDR3 is CASNPTGINTGELFF. The CDR3 DNA sequence: TGTGCCAGTAACCCCACAGGGATTAACACCGGGGAGCTGTTTTTT. Using reference TRBV19 and TRBJ2-2 for the parts outside the CDR3, the full variable domain is DGGITQSPKYLFRKEGQNVTLSCEQNLNHDAMYWYRQDPGQGLRLIYYSQIVNDFQKGDIAEGYSVSREKKESFPLTVTSAQKNPTAFYLCASNPTGINTGELFFGEGSRLTVL.

V and J are TRBV13 and TRBJ2-1, with a weak D call TRBD2 (6 bases). Germline V gene sequence: CDR1 PRHDT, CDR2 FYEKMQ (reference sequence). The V end lost 1 base, the J end lost 0 bases, and 22 bases lay between the germline ends. The CDR3 is made up of 20 amino acids. CDR3 nucleotide sequence: TGTGCCAGCAGCTTAGTAGGGCTAGCGCGCCACACAAGCTCCTACAATGAGCAGTTCTTC. It specifies CASSLVGLARHTSSYNEQFF.

This clonotype was found a few times. The chain joins TRBV6-1 to TRBJ2-7; 7 bases are shared with TRBD2. This CDR3 has 15 residues. V dropped 6 bases and J dropped 2; count of bases not matched to a gene: 10. Germline values: CDR1 MNHNS, CDR2 SASEGT. The CDR3 bases are TGTGCCAGCAGCTCCGCCACGGGGGGTGCCTACGAGCAGTACTTC. Translated: CASSSATGGAYEQYF.

The table lists this clonotype with many counts. J is TRBJ2-2 and V is TRBV12-3 or TRBV12-4, with 7 bases matching TRBD1. J was trimmed by 4 bases and V by 2 bases; bases with no gene match: 4. This CDR3 comprises 15 residues. CDR3 sequence reads: CASSLRQGSTGELFF. The CDR3 DNA reads as TGTGCCAGCAGTTTACGACAGGGTAGCACCGGGGAGCTGTTTTTT.

This clonotype was detected many times. The chain links TRBV7-2 to TRBJ1-1; a possible D gene is TRBD1 (5 bases). The germline gives CDR1 SGHTA, CDR2 FQGNSA. This CDR3 is 13 amino acids long. V lost 1 base and J lost 10, with 13 bases in between. The CDR3 loop reads CASSLDRPGGAFF. Here the CDR3 DNA reads TGTGCCAGCAGCTTAGATCGGCCGGGGGGAGCTTTCTTT.

The chain has TRBV12-3 or TRBV12-4 and TRBJ2-1; 14 nucleotides agree with TRBD2. The CDR3 covers 15 residues. The junction had 5 bases not matched to a gene; V was cut back by 6 bases and J by 7 bases. In DNA, the CDR3 is TGTGCCAGCAGAGGACTAGCGGGGGGTTGGAATGAGCAGTTCTTC. Its protein product is CASRGLAGGWNEQFF.

The CDR3 region is CASRPTGPLHYNEQFF. In nucleotides, the CDR3 is TGTGCCAGCAGACCGACCGGGCCTTTGCATTACAATGAGCAGTTCTTC. The chain combines TRBV6-2 or TRBV6-3 with TRBJ2-1; D remains unclear. The germline V gene has CDR1 MNHEY and CDR2 SVGEGT. This CDR3 is built from 16 residues. V was shortened by 6 bases and J by 4 bases, with 19 bases between the two germline ends.

The gene calls are TRBV5-1 and TRBJ2-1; a possible D gene is TRBD1 (5 bases). The CDR3 loop spans 16 amino acids. Germline loops: CDR1 SGHRS, CDR2 YFSETQ. The V end was cut by 2 bases, the J end by 8 bases, with 20 bases between. The CDR3 loop is CASSFTDSRPPHEQFF. CDR3 bases: TGCGCCAGCAGCTTTACCGACAGCCGCCCCCCTCATGAGCAGTTCTTC.

The table lists this clonotype with many counts. V usage is TRBV6-2 or TRBV6-3 and J usage is TRBJ2-3; D remains ambiguous. Trimming cost V 3 bases and J 4 bases, with 2 bases left between them. The CDR3 has 11 residues. Germline V gene sequence: CDR1 MNHEY, CDR2 SVGEGT. CDR3 residues: CASSYPDTQYF. The CDR3 DNA follows: TGTGCCAGCAGTTATCCAGATACGCAGTATTTT.

This clonotype has only a few counts. V and J are TRBV11-3 and TRBJ2-1; 10 bases are a match to TRBD1. There are 13 residues in the CDR3. V was pared by 5 bases and J by 9 bases, with 4 bases of the junction left unmatched. CDR1 and CDR2 (germline): SGHNT, YENEEA. CDR3 region: CASSPGTGAEQFF. CDR3 nucleotide sequence: TGTGCCAGCAGCCCCGGGACAGGGGCTGAGCAGTTCTTC.

This clonotype was seen a handful of times. V and J are TRBV4-3 and TRBJ2-7, with 13 bases aligning to TRBD2. Germline V gene data show CDR1 as LGHNA and CDR2 as YSLEER. The ends lost 3 bases at V and 3 bases at J; junction bases unmatched: 5. This CDR3 region has 16 residues. The CDR3 loop reads CASSQGGLAGSYEQYF. The CDR3 nucleotides read TGCGCCAGCAGCCAGGGGGGACTAGCGGGAAGCTACGAGCAGTACTTC.

V gene TRBV20-1 combines with J gene TRBJ1-5; 8 nucleotides match TRBD1. The trim removed 1 base at V and 3 bases at J, leaving 8 bases unmatched. CDR3 length: 16 residues. Germline V gene data show CDR1 as DFQATT and CDR2 as SNEGSKA (reference sequence). CDR3 loop: CSARVSTGAHNQPQHF. In DNA, the CDR3 is TGCAGTGCTAGAGTCTCGACAGGGGCCCACAATCAGCCCCAGCATTTT.

In its sample, this clonotype was seen a few times. The chain carries TRBV18 and TRBJ1-5; D is unresolved. The germline V and J ends were trimmed by 1 base and 4 bases, with 2 bases remaining between them. There are 12 residues in the CDR3. CDR1 is KGHSH and CDR2 is LQKENI in the germline V gene. CDR3 sequence reads: CASSPRNQPQHF. The CDR3 DNA is TGTGCCAGCTCACCACGGAATCAGCCCCAGCATTTT.

The V call is TRBV25-1, the J call TRBJ2-7, with D possibly being TRBD1 or TRBD2 (5 bases each). Germline V gene data show CDR1 as MGHDK and CDR2 as SYGVNS. The CDR3 extends over 14 amino acids. V dropped 3 bases and J dropped 3 bases, with 12 bases sitting between them. The CDR3 nucleotides are TGTGCCAGCAGTGAGGGGGTAGCAGACTACGAGCAGTACTTC. It translates to CASSEGVADYEQYF.

This clonotype has ten or more counts. This sequence joins TRBV12-3 or TRBV12-4 and TRBJ2-1; 7 nucleotides line up with TRBD1. The CDR3 contains 15 residues. V was pared by 5 bases and J by 5 bases, with 9 bases of the junction left unmatched. The DNA for the CDR3 is TGTGCCAGCAGTCCGCCCGGGACAGAAGACAATGAGCAGTTCTTC. Amino acid sequence: CASSPPGTEDNEQFF.

In the case of this clonotype: Relative to the germline gene, one junction end is altered; a read error may explain this. The V gene is TRBV15, the J gene TRBJ2-7; tentative D call: TRBD2 (6 bases). Germline CDR1 is LNHNV and CDR2 is YYDKDF (reference sequence). The CDR3 covers 13 residues. For the CDR3, the DNA is TGTGCCACCAGCAGAGATCGTCAGTTCCCGGGGGACTTC. This encodes CATSRDRQFPGDF.

This clonotype has just a few counts. The CDR3 here is CASSHLRYEQYF. CDR3 coding DNA: TGTGCCAGCAGCCACTTAAGGTACGAGCAGTACTTC. The chain joins TRBV12-3 or TRBV12-4 to TRBJ2-7; no definite D call. The CDR3 sequence is 12 residues long. V was pared by 6 bases and J by 4 bases, with 10 bases between.

This clonotype has only a few counts. The rearrangement uses TRBV20-1 and TRBJ2-3; D perhaps matches TRBD2 (7 bases). Germline CDR1 is DFQATT and CDR2 is SNEGSKA (reference sequence). This CDR3 is 15 amino acids long. V shed 3 bases and J shed 0 bases, with 13 bases lying between them. CDR3 loop: CSARGGAPSTDTQYF. The CDR3 coding sequence is TGCAGTGCTAGGGGGGGGGCCCCTAGCACAGATACGCAGTATTTT.

In its sample, this clonotype was seen a few times. The chain recombines TRBV18 with TRBJ2-1, with 7 nucleotides matching TRBD2. V was pared by 6 bases and J by 3 bases, with 8 bases of the junction left unmatched. CDR1 is KGHSH, CDR2 LQKENI, per germline. The CDR3 is made up of 15 amino acids. The CDR3 nucleotides are TGTGCCAGCTCGCGGGGGACCGATTACTACAATGAGCAGTTCTTC. Translated: CASSRGTDYYNEQFF.

This clonotype appeared a few times. The V gene is TRBV28, the J gene TRBJ2-5; D not certain. The CDR3 covers 13 residues. The V and J ends lost 7 bases and 5 bases respectively, with 14 bases between them. Germline lookup yields CDR1 MDHEN and CDR2 SYDVKM. CDR3 DNA sequence: TGTGCCAGCACCCACAGACCGGTTGAGACCCAGTACTTC. It is translated as CASTHRPVETQYF.

The genes are TRBV30 and TRBJ2-1, with 12 positions matching TRBD2. The CDR3 extends over 19 amino acids. Germline V CDR1 and CDR2: GTSNPN, SVGIG (reference sequence). V was pared by 0 bases and J by 2 bases, with 11 bases of the junction left unmatched. DNA of the CDR3: TGTGCCTGGAGTGTACACCGTCTAGCGGGAGGGCCCCCCTACAATGAGCAGTTCTTC. It translates to CAWSVHRLAGGPPYNEQFF.

This clonotype was seen at least ten times. The CDR3 sequence is CASTVTGELFF. CDR3 nucleotide sequence: TGCGCCAGCACGGTTACCGGGGAGCTGTTTTTT. V and J are TRBV5-1 and TRBJ2-2; D uncertain. Trimming took off 6 bases at V and 5 bases at J, with 5 bases between the two ends. CDR1 and CDR2 from the germline V gene are SGHRS and YFSETQ. There are 11 residues in the CDR3.

Only a few counts were recorded for this clonotype. This chain uses TRBV28 with TRBJ2-5, with D unresolved. The germline V gene has CDR1 MDHEN and CDR2 SYDVKM. Trimming left V 0 bases short and J 3 bases short, with 5 bases between. This CDR3 is 13 amino acids long. As DNA, the CDR3 is TGTGCCAGCAGTTTATGGTGGGAAGAGACCCAGTACTTC. This encodes CASSLWWEETQYF.

This clonotype was seen many times. The chain carries TRBV5-6 and TRBJ2-1; D may be TRBD1 (5 bases). The CDR3 contains 13 residues. Germline CDR1 and CDR2: SGHDT and YYEEEE. The germline V and J ends were trimmed by 3 bases and 6 bases, with 10 bases remaining between them. The CDR3 here is CASSWGSSNEQFF. As DNA, the CDR3 is TGTGCCAGCAGCTGGGGCTCTAGCAATGAGCAGTTCTTC.

This chain links TRBV5-1 with TRBJ2-2, with D hard to call. Trimming took 4 bases from V and 1 from J, leaving 11 bases between them. The CDR3 is 15 residues long. Germline CDR1 SGHRS, CDR2 YFSETQ. The DNA for the CDR3 is TGCGCCAGCAGCCCCGAAGGGTTGAACACCGGGGAGCTGTTTTTT. Its protein product is CASSPEGLNTGELFF.

The chain uses TRBV4-2 and TRBJ1-1; D gene unclear. This CDR3 contains 16 residues. Trimming took off 0 bases at V and 4 bases at J, with 15 bases between the two ends. Germline-derived CDR1 and CDR2 are LGHNA and YNFKEQ. The CDR3 sequence: CASSQDPNPTGTEAFF. The CDR3 DNA is TGTGCCAGCAGCCAAGACCCCAACCCGACGGGCACTGAAGCTTTCTTT.

This clonotype was counted a few times. This chain links TRBV10-3 with TRBJ2-7; D perhaps matches TRBD1 (5 bases). The length of the CDR3 is 13 residues. The V gene lost 10 bases and the J gene lost 3 bases, with 16 bases spanning the gap. CDR1 and CDR2 (germline): ENHRY, SYGVKD. CDR3 amino acids: CASKGHENYEQYF. CDR3 coding DNA: TGTGCCAGTAAAGGACACGAAAACTACGAGCAGTACTTC.